This record concerns one TCR beta chain sequence. The specificity of this receptor is unknown. Per-base quality was not reported, and no clone a single base away is much larger than it. This sample was taken from a study of human T cells and chemical hapten exposure (dated by TCRdb to the early 2020s). Some background on the complete study: For sensitization, 2% DPC in acetone was applied to a 2 cm by 2 cm area of upper inner arm skin. Throughout the roughly 24-week study period, patients were also given weekly therapeutic DPC doses on the scalp. Patch testing on the upper back used Finn chambers containing 0.01% DPC, with scoring done after 6 days according to International Contact Dermatitis Research Group standards. The patient cohort, mostly female, included alopecia areata with under or over 50% scalp involvement, alopecia totalis and alopecia universalis. The libraries were sequenced as a pool, and the TCR yield per sample differed mostly because of small variations in library volumes within the pool. In alopecia patients, the study followed how the peripheral blood TCR repertoire changed in vivo over primary and secondary sensitization to diphenylcyclopropenone (DPC), a hapten. Blood samples were taken from patients before sensitization (week 0) and then at 2, 6 and about 24 weeks after DPC sensitization. About 30 alopecia patients provided blood for TCR sequencing at one to four time points (pre-sensitization, 2, 6 and 24 weeks). Broader findings and caveats from the paper: No change with DPC sensitization was found in the number of TCRs above 1 in 1000 frequency, and no evidence of global repertoire structure alterations was found. Significantly more large CDR3 similarity clusters were formed by expanded TCRs than by pre-sensitization or healthy control sets, consistent with antigen-driven responses. All patients had alopecia, a presumed autoimmune disease, so their immune response might differ from that of healthy individuals. Patch test score correlated positively with the number of PT1 expanded TCRs, reaching significance at thresholds 8, 16 and 32 but not at 4. After repeated subsampling, the strength of the expansion versus patch-test correlation and the threshold at which it became significant changed.

The sample's time point label, in plain terms: patch test 2, 6 weeks after DPC sensitization. This specimen's treatment or condition label, per the study, means: therapeutic diphenylcyclopropenone sensitization with weekly scalp DPC. At each patch-test visit, blood was drawn before the patch test was applied. Patients were eligible if aged 18 to 70, diagnosed with alopecia and judged suitable for DPC therapy, and pregnant patients were excluded. Unfractionated whole blood was collected in Tempus Blood RNA tubes, and total RNA was extracted from that blood. The CDR3 measures 15 amino acids from cysteine to phenylalanine. CDR3 DNA is the only sequence kept; it has 45 bases, read in frame from the first base. V lost 5 bases and J lost 4 bases, and the count of bases not matched to a germline gene is 10. Library preparation was by RACE. The instrument was a NextSeq 500. During library preparation, unique molecular identifiers were attached to individual cDNA molecules so that TCRs could be counted in a quantitative, reproducible way. Each blood RNA sample was used to sequence both TCR alpha and TCR beta chains. For the original study's pipeline: The median number of TCRs per sample was over 95,000, ranging from about 20,000 to 700,000. V, J and CDR3 annotation of the TCR reads was performed with the Decombinator software suite. For PS versus PT1 abundance plots, all samples were subsampled to the same number of TCRs (28,000). TCRs were defined as expanded if absent before sensitization and observed at least eight times at the 2-week time point. TCRdb reprocessed the public reads (quality trimming at Q25 with fastp, clone calling with MiXCR) and kept in-frame beta chains. Every distinct CDR3 protein forms one entry, paired with its most common genes and DNA. The V and J calls and clone size come from TCRdb's table, not from the authors' own analysis. The sample table contains 75,000 to 95,000 distinct CDR3 sequences; only one count was recorded for 8% to 13% of them. The top ten constitute under 2.5% of the sample.

The clonotype was recovered from a man in his forties with alopecia areata. Some clones in this sample may be carry-over from other donors' samples. Sequencing used whole blood, obtained in connection with sensitization to the hapten diphenylcyclopropenone (DPC). The sequence joins TRBV12-3 or TRBV12-4 to TRBJ1-1; 7 bases in the middle match TRBD1. Read as DNA, the sequence is TGTGCCAGCAGTCCACACAGGGGAAAGGGCACTGAAGCTTTCTTT. This gives the protein CASSPHRGKGTEAFF.